This T cell receptor beta chain stems from a study of cytomegalovirus exposure and HLA in healthy donors. A multiplex PCR was run with 60 Vbeta primers and 13 Jbeta primers. Repertoires were generated with immunoSEQ multiplex PCR, while TCRdb's copy carries only in-frame clones and drops some. The repertoire holds about 89,000 clones, with roughly 80% as singletons. The V gene's germline CDR1 is MDHEN and CDR2 SYDVKM. There are 18 residues in the CDR3. The V gene lost 5 bases and the J gene lost 0 bases, with 22 bases spanning the gap. Sequencing was performed on PBMCs. The rearrangement joins TRBV28 to TRBJ1-2; tentative D call: TRBD1 (6 bases). The receptor was isolated from a male donor in good health and CMV-seronegative. The DNA of the CDR3 is TGTGCCAGCAGTGCTCCGGGGACAATCAGGTTAGCTAACTATGGCTACACCTTC. It is translated as CASSAPGTIRLANYGYTF.